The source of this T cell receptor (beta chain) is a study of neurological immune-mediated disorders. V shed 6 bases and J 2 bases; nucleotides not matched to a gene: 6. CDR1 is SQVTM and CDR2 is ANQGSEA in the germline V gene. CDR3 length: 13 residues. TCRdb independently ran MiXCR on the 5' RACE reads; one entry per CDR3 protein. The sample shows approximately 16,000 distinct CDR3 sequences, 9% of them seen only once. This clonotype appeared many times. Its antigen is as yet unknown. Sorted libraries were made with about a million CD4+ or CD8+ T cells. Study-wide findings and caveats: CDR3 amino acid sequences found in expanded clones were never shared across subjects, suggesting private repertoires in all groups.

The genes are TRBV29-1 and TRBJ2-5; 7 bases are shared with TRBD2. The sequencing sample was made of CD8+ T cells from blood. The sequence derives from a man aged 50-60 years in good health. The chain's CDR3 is CSVAVAGQETQYF. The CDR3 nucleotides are TGCAGCGTCGCCGTAGCGGGTCAAGAGACCCAGTACTTC.